What follows are 3 T cell receptor beta chains derived from one specimen sequenced in a study of control samples from healthy donors and cancer patients. TCRdb's copy holds only in-frame clones and misses some; the assay was immunoSEQ multiplex PCR. The sample has roughly 170,000 clones; approximately 94% are singletons. The sequenced sample consisted of blood. Receptors originate from a woman aged 18-35 years in good health.

The rearrangement links TRBV21-1 to TRBJ2-2; TRBD1, the table's D call, was not compared with the DNA. TRBV21-1 is marked as a pseudogene. The CDR3 is 16 residues long. Written as DNA, the CDR3 is TGTGCCAGCATCCGAGACAGGGGGTCGAACACCGGGGAGCTGTTTTTT. Its protein product is CASIRDRGSNTGELFF.

The chain recombines TRBV9 with TRBJ2-3; the match to TRBD1 covers 8 bases. Germline V gene lookup returns CDR1 SGDLS and CDR2 YYNGEE. The CDR3 length is 15 residues. Trimming took 4 bases from V and 2 from J; bases not matched to a gene: 6. CDR3 sequence: CASSFRGQDTDTQYF. CDR3 DNA sequence: TGTGCCAGCAGCTTTCGGGGACAGGACACAGATACGCAGTATTTT.

The chain employs TRBV10-1 and TRBJ1-1; D unresolved. CDR1 and CDR2 from the germline V gene are WNHNN and SYGVQD (reference sequence). The CDR3 has 13 amino acids. V shed 5 bases and J shed 7 bases, with 14 bases lying between them. CDR3 region: CASSPTRAREAFF. Written as DNA, the CDR3 is TGCGCCAGCAGTCCTACAAGAGCCCGTGAAGCTTTCTTT.